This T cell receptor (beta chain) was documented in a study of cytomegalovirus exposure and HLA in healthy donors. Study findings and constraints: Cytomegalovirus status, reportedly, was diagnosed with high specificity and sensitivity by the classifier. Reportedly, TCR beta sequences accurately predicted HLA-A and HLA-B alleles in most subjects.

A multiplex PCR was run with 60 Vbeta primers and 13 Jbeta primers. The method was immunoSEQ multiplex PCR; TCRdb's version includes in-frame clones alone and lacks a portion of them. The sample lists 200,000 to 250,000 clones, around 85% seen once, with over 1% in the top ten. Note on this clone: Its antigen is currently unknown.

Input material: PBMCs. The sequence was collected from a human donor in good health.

The CDR3 sequence is CASSLRGGSTEAFF. CDR3 nucleotide sequence: TGTGCCAGCAGCTTAAGAGGGGGATCGACTGAAGCTTTCTTT. This chain joins TRBV7-2 and TRBJ1-1; possible D gene TRBD1, 6 bases. V lost 2 bases, J lost 5 bases, and 12 bases lay in between. The CDR3 is 14 residues long. Looked up from germline, CDR1 is SGHTA and CDR2 is FQGNSA.